The rows below give T cell receptor beta chains drawn from one sample of a study of blood T cell repertoires in COVID-19. The data were produced by immunoSEQ multiplex PCR, yet TCRdb's version contains in-frame clones alone and is incomplete. The sample consists of roughly 100,000 clones, 65% to 80% of them appearing once. The material sequenced was peripheral blood. The receptors derive from an older woman with acute or convalescent COVID-19. Both conserved end residues are part of each CDR3. D genes are given only for firm matches.

v_call	d_call	cdr3_length	j_call	cdr3_aa
TRBV28	TRBD2	14	TRBJ2-2	CASTVGGDTGELFF
TRBV5-1	.	15	TRBJ2-3	CASSFLAEYTDTQYF
TRBV5-1	.	13	TRBJ2-7	CASSFNPAYEQYF
TRBV4-1	.	14	TRBJ1-2	CASSQTGGRYGYTF
TRBV7-8	.	11	TRBJ2-7	CASSRGNEQYF
TRBV9	TRBD2	15	TRBJ2-3	CASLAGGARTDTQYF
TRBV18	.	12	TRBJ2-7	CASSSLSDEQYF
TRBV5-1	.	15	TRBJ2-7	CASSLAVRGGGEQYF
TRBV6-5	TRBD1	15	TRBJ1-1	CASRDRDRVSTEAFF
TRBV5-1	.	14	TRBJ2-2	CASSASGEAGELFF
TRBV6-1	TRBD1	15	TRBJ2-7	CASSEAGQGGYEQYF
TRBV4-3	TRBD1	17	TRBJ1-1	CASSQGYRGLGNTEAFF